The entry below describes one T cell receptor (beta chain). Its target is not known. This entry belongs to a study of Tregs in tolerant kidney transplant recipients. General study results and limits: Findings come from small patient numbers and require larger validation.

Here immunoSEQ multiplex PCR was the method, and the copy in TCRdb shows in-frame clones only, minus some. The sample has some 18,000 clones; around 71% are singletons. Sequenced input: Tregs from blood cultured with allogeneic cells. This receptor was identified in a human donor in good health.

Here the CDR3 DNA reads TGTGCCAGCAGACTTGCTGGCTACACCTTC. It codes for CASRLAGYTF. This chain links TRBV2 with TRBJ1-2; D ambiguous. This CDR3 comprises 10 residues. Germline assignment: CDR1 SNHLY and CDR2 FYNNEI. Trimming shortened V by 6 bases and J by 7 bases, and 6 bases separated the two germline ends.